These T cell receptor beta chains were read from a single sample in a study of T-cell memory formation after mild COVID-19. TCRdb re-called the 5' RACE reads through MiXCR, storing one row per CDR3 protein. The profile shows around 250,000 distinct CDR3 sequences, around 15% of them singletons. Sequencing was done on a sample of PBMCs or a T cell subset sorted from them (not recorded which). These receptors came from a man aged 18 to 30 who had mild COVID-19 (a few samples of this study predate the infection). Cell type and time point are not known. Each CDR3 is given with its conserved first and last residue. D genes are given only for firm matches. Only some rows state a clone size, as once, few, many or a class for expanded clones.

CDR3 | DNA | D | J | size | V
CASSLQENYGYTF | TGTGCCAGCAGCCTACAGGAGAACTATGGCTACACCTTC | . | TRBJ1-2 | few | TRBV5-6
CASSLGRNPGYGYTF | TGTGCCAGCAGTTTAGGGAGGAACCCAGGGTATGGCTACACCTTC | . | TRBJ1-2 | . | TRBV12-3/TRBV12-4
CASSFRPSRVTEAFF | TGTGCCAGCAGTTTTCGGCCCTCCCGGGTCACTGAAGCTTTCTTT | . | TRBJ1-1 | . | TRBV12-3/TRBV12-4
CASTVGFPPETQYF | TGTGCCAGCACTGTTGGGTTTCCACCAGAGACCCAGTACTTC | . | TRBJ2-5 | . | TRBV6-6
CASSQEGPGANVLTF | TGTGCCAGCAGCCAAGAGGGCCCTGGGGCCAACGTCCTGACTTTC | . | TRBJ2-6 | few | TRBV4-2
CASRRPGQGTGELFF | TGTGCCAGCAGGCGCCCGGGACAGGGGACCGGGGAGCTGTTTTTT | TRBD1 | TRBJ2-2 | few | TRBV11-2
CASGDRGTDTQYF | TGTGCCAGCGGCGACAGGGGAACAGATACGCAGTATTTT | . | TRBJ2-3 | . | TRBV21-1
CASSVAQGMGYTF | TGTGCCAGCAGCGTAGCTCAGGGAATGGGCTACACCTTC | . | TRBJ1-2 | . | TRBV9
CASSLGGQLNTEAFF | TGCGCCAGCAGCTTGGGCGGACAGTTGAACACTGAAGCTTTCTTT | . | TRBJ1-1 | few | TRBV5-1
CASRTTGTEGYTF | TGTGCCAGCAGAACGACCGGGACAGAAGGCTACACCTTC | TRBD1 | TRBJ1-2 | . | TRBV12-3/TRBV12-4
CASREGKMNSPLHF | TGTGCCAGCAGGGAAGGGAAGATGAATTCACCCCTCCACTTT | . | TRBJ1-6 | . | TRBV12-3/TRBV12-4
CASSSYFSYNEQFF | TGTGCCAGCAGCTCCTATTTCTCCTACAATGAGCAGTTCTTC | . | TRBJ2-1 | . | TRBV7-2
CASSRKTGTISYEQYF | TGTGCCAGCAGTCGTAAGACAGGGACTATCTCCTACGAGCAGTACTTC | . | TRBJ2-7 | once | TRBV6-1
CASSAGLADSTDTQYF | TGCGCCAGCAGCGCCGGACTAGCGGATAGCACAGATACGCAGTATTTT | TRBD2 | TRBJ2-3 | . | TRBV5-1
CASSASSPEAFF | TGTGCCAGCAGCGCCTCGTCCCCTGAAGCTTTCTTT | . | TRBJ1-1 | . | TRBV7-9
CASSESGPAYEQYF | TGCGCCAGCAGTGAGTCGGGGCCGGCCTACGAGCAGTACTTC | . | TRBJ2-7 | . | TRBV10-2
CSARASSGDWNIQYF | TGCAGTGCTAGAGCGTCTAGCGGGGACTGGAACATTCAGTACTTC | TRBD2 | TRBJ2-4 | few | TRBV20-1
CASSSVGERDNSPLHF | TGTGCCAGCAGCTCCGTGGGGGAACGGGATAATTCACCCCTCCACTTT | . | TRBJ1-6 | . | TRBV7-9
CASSTTYETQYF | TGTGCCAGCAGCACTACATACGAGACCCAGTACTTC | . | TRBJ2-5 | many | TRBV7-2
CASSQAGQGQGYNEQFF | TGTGCCAGCAGCCAAGCCGGCCAGGGACAGGGGTACAATGAGCAGTTCTTC | TRBD1 | TRBJ2-1 | . | TRBV4-2
CSARTRRSGANVLTF | TGCAGTGCTAGAACCAGGAGGTCCGGGGCCAACGTCCTGACTTTC | . | TRBJ2-6 | . | TRBV20-1
CASSLAGIPYF | TGTGCCAGCAGCTTAGCGGGGATCCCGTACTTC | . | TRBJ2-7 | few | TRBV7-2
CASERDRVNTGELFF | TGTGCCAGCGAACGCGACAGGGTGAACACCGGGGAGCTGTTTTTT | TRBD1 | TRBJ2-2 | few | TRBV7-9
CASSFRAFDHEQFF | TGTGCCAGCAGCTTTCGCGCTTTCGATCATGAGCAGTTCTTC | . | TRBJ2-1 | . | TRBV11-3
CASSRRGAGTDTQYF | TGTGCCAGCAGCCGGCGGGGGGCCGGCACAGATACGCAGTATTTT | TRBD2 | TRBJ2-3 | many | TRBV7-9
CSVDAGTGRSWRNEQFF | TGCAGCGTTGATGCCGGGACAGGGAGGAGTTGGCGCAATGAGCAGTTCTTC | TRBD1 | TRBJ2-1 | few | TRBV29-1
CASSEISATYNEQFF | TGCGCCAGCAGCGAGATTAGCGCCACCTACAATGAGCAGTTCTTC | . | TRBJ2-1 | few | TRBV5-1
CASSVDQGMNTEAFF | TGTGCCAGCAGCGTAGATCAGGGGATGAACACTGAAGCTTTCTTT | . | TRBJ1-1 | . | TRBV9
CASTAGIYNEQFF | TGTGCCAGCACTGCGGGGATATACAATGAGCAGTTCTTC | . | TRBJ2-1 | few | TRBV6-5
CASTFTRDTYGQPQHF | TGTGCCAGCACTTTTACCCGGGACACGTATGGGCAGCCCCAGCATTTT | . | TRBJ1-5 | few | TRBV28
CASSFGTGYYEQYF | TGCGCCAGCAGCTTCGGGACAGGGTACTACGAGCAGTACTTC | TRBD1 | TRBJ2-7 | many | TRBV5-1
CASSPRHEQFF | TGTGCCAGCAGCCCCAGGCATGAGCAGTTCTTC | . | TRBJ2-1 | few | TRBV7-2
CAWWAGRGLHIQYF | TGTGCCTGGTGGGCAGGGAGGGGGTTACACATTCAGTACTTC | . | TRBJ2-4 | many | TRBV30
CASSQRTANTGELFF | TGTGCCAGCAGTCAGCGGACTGCGAACACCGGGGAGCTGTTTTTT | . | TRBJ2-2 | . | TRBV7-3
CAISESMVRGEQYF | TGTGCCATCAGTGAGTCGATGGTCAGGGGCGAGCAGTACTTC | . | TRBJ2-7 | many | TRBV10-3
CASSFPDLGVDTQYF | TGTGCCAGCAGCTTCCCGGACCTCGGCGTGGATACGCAGTATTTT | . | TRBJ2-3 | few | TRBV7-2
CASSLDPSGVSYNEQFF | TGTGCCAGCAGCTTAGATCCTAGCGGGGTATCCTACAATGAGCAGTTCTTC | TRBD2 | TRBJ2-1 | . | TRBV7-9
CATSRDVDSSNYGYTF | TGTGCCACCAGCAGAGATGTTGACAGTTCCAACTATGGCTACACCTTC | . | TRBJ1-2 | few | TRBV15
CASRTSSYPNEKLFF | TGCGCCAGCCGAACGAGTAGTTATCCTAATGAAAAACTGTTTTTT | . | TRBJ1-4 | . | TRBV5-1
CASSYSAGGQGTEAFF | TGTGCCAGCAGTTACTCGGCAGGGGGCCAGGGAACTGAAGCTTTCTTT | TRBD1 | TRBJ1-1 | many | TRBV6-5
CASSQGSQLAKNIQYF | TGTGCCAGCAGCCAAGGTTCCCAACTAGCCAAAAACATTCAGTACTTC | . | TRBJ2-4 | many | TRBV4-2
CASSSGRKNTEAFF | TGTGCCAGCAGTTCAGGGAGGAAAAACACTGAAGCTTTCTTT | . | TRBJ1-1 | few | TRBV12-3/TRBV12-4
CASNKRGNTGELFF | TGTGCCAGTAACAAGCGGGGGAACACCGGGGAGCTGTTTTTT | TRBD2 | TRBJ2-2 | . | TRBV27
CASSPLTSGGPSYNEQFF | TGTGCCAGCAGTCCATTGACTAGCGGGGGGCCCTCCTACAATGAGCAGTTCTTC | TRBD2 | TRBJ2-1 | . | TRBV7-9
CASSLNGQGGTEAFF | TGCGCCAGCAGCTTGAATGGACAGGGGGGCACTGAAGCTTTCTTT | TRBD1 | TRBJ1-1 | . | TRBV5-1
CASSWRDRGSGEQYF | TGTGCCAGCAGCTGGAGGGACAGGGGGAGCGGCGAGCAGTACTTC | TRBD1 | TRBJ2-7 | . | TRBV5-4
CASSGLEGETQYF | TGCGCCAGCAGCGGGCTAGAGGGTGAGACCCAGTACTTC | . | TRBJ2-5 | few | TRBV5-1
CASRKGQGLINQPQHF | TGTGCCAGCAGAAAGGGACAGGGGTTAATCAATCAGCCCCAGCATTTT | TRBD1 | TRBJ1-5 | few | TRBV12-3/TRBV12-4